Below are 13 T cell receptor beta chains sequenced from a single sample in a study of beta chain features in type 1 diabetes. Of the isolated RNA, all was reverse transcribed, and so the sequenced material was expressed TCRB transcripts. Sequenced by immunoSEQ multiplex PCR; TCRdb stores in-frame clones only, minus some. Among about 240,000 clones listed, about 25% were seen once. Sequencing was carried out using central memory CD4+ T cells from blood. Every receptor here comes from a man aged 25 to 40 in good health.

The genes are TRBV6-1 and TRBJ2-2; 7 nucleotides agree with TRBD1. V was clipped by 8 bases and J by 3 bases; unmatched bases: 3. CDR3 size: 13 residues. Germline lookup yields CDR1 MNHNS and CDR2 SASEGT. Here the CDR3 reads CASRGQHTGELFF. The CDR3 DNA follows: TGTGCCAGCCGGGGACAGCACACCGGGGAGCTGTTTTTT.

A few counts support this clone. This chain links TRBV9 with TRBJ1-1; 7 nucleotides agree with TRBD1. This CDR3 contains 14 residues. The V and J ends lost 3 bases and 4 bases, in that order; junction bases with no gene match: 6. Germline CDR1 and CDR2: SGDLS and YYNGEE. The DNA for the CDR3 is TGTGCCAGCAGCGACGGGACAGAGGGCACTGAAGCTTTCTTT. This encodes CASSDGTEGTEAFF. Using reference TRBV9 and TRBJ1-1 for the parts outside the CDR3, the full variable domain is DSGVTQTPKHLITATGQRVTLRCSPRSGDLSVYWYQQSLDQGLQFLIQYYNGEERAKGNILERFSAQQFPDLHSELNLSSLELGDSALYFCASSDGTEGTEAFFGQGTRLTVV.

This clone came up a few times. This chain connects TRBV7-2 to TRBJ1-1, with TRBD1 as a possible D gene (5 bases). The CDR3 spans 15 residues. V lost 0 bases to trimming and J lost 4 bases, with 12 bases between them. CDR1 is SGHTA and CDR2 is FQGNSA in the germline V gene. Here the CDR3 reads CASSLAIQGGTEAFF. CDR3 nucleotide sequence: TGTGCCAGCAGCTTAGCAATCCAGGGTGGCACTGAAGCTTTCTTT.

The V and J genes are TRBV29-1 and TRBJ1-1; D is ambiguous. Per germline, CDR1 SQVTM and CDR2 ANQGSEA. The CDR3 totals 12 residues. V lost 6 bases and J 5 bases, leaving 13 bases between the germline ends. The DNA for the CDR3 is TGCAGCGTCTCGCGCGGGCGGACTGAAGCTTTCTTT. It is translated as CSVSRGRTEAFF.

This chain links TRBV27 with TRBJ2-1, with D unresolved. The CDR3 covers 14 residues. V shed 1 base and J shed 7 bases, with 11 bases lying between them. Germline CDR1 reads MNHEY; CDR2 reads SMNVEV (reference sequence). CDR3 in DNA: TGTGCCAGCAGTTTATTGGGTGAGAGGAATGAGCAGTTCTTC. Translated, it gives CASSLLGERNEQFF.

The chain couples TRBV7-2 to TRBJ2-5; TRBD1 aligns across 9 bases. Per germline, CDR1 SGHTA and CDR2 FQGNSA. The CDR3 runs 17 residues. The V segment lost 6 bases and the J segment 5 bases; nucleotides outside the gene matches: 16. The CDR3 sequence: CASRARPGQGKRETQYF. The CDR3 bases are TGTGCCAGCAGGGCCCGCCCCGGACAGGGGAAAAGGGAGACCCAGTACTTC.

This clone was observed a few times. The chain uses TRBV10-3 and TRBJ2-7; 8 nucleotides line up with TRBD2. V shed 4 bases, J shed 7 bases, and the junction held 9 bases outside the gene matches. CDR1 is ENHRY, CDR2 SYGVKD, per germline. This CDR3 has 14 amino acids. CDR3: CAISVAGGSREQYF. Here the CDR3 DNA reads TGTGCCATCAGTGTTGCGGGGGGTTCGCGGGAGCAGTACTTC.

In this sample, this clone turned up a few times. The chain uses TRBV7-2 and TRBJ2-5; D gene uncertain. The CDR3 is made up of 12 amino acids. Trimming took 5 bases from V and 6 from J, leaving 10 bases between them. Germline CDR1 SGHTA, CDR2 FQGNSA. DNA of the CDR3: TGTGCCAGCAGCCCTCTCCAGAAGACCCAGTACTTC. Its protein product is CASSPLQKTQYF.

The sample holds a few counts of this clone. The rearrangement uses TRBV20-1 and TRBJ1-4; D is uncertain. Germline V lookup: CDR1 DFQATT, CDR2 SNEGSKA (reference sequence). The length of the CDR3 is 11 residues. CDR3 sequence: CSIYSGEKLFF. DNA for the CDR3: TGCAGCATATATTCGGGTGAAAAACTGTTTTTT.

This clone was seen only a few times. This sequence joins TRBV7-2 and TRBJ1-2, with 7 nucleotides matching TRBD1. The CDR3 length is 13 residues. CDR1 is SGHTA, CDR2 FQGNSA, per germline. V trimming: 5 bases; J trimming: 5 bases; junction bases outside the gene matches: 5. The CDR3 region has the DNA TGTGCCAGCAGCCGGGACAGCGAATATGGCTACACCTTC. This encodes CASSRDSEYGYTF.

This clone was detected only a few times. J is TRBJ2-7 and V is TRBV5-1; tentatively, D is TRBD1 or TRBD2 (6 bases each). Trimming pared 5 bases from V and 2 bases from J, leaving 14 bases between. From germline, CDR1 is SGHRS and CDR2 YFSETQ. CDR3 length: 14 amino acids. The CDR3 nucleotides read TGCGCCAGCAGAAGAAAGGAGGGGGCCTACGAGCAGTACTTC. This sequence encodes CASRRKEGAYEQYF. Drawing the rest from reference TRBV5-1 and TRBJ2-7, the complete variable domain is KAGVTQTPRYLIKTRGQQVTLSCSPISGHRSVSWYQQTPGQGLQFLFEYFSETQRNKGNFPGRFSGRQFSNSRSEMNVSTLELGDSALYLCASRRKEGAYEQYFGPGTRLTVT.

The chain is built from TRBV19 and TRBJ1-1; D unresolved. The V and J ends lost 7 bases and 1 base respectively, with 4 bases between them. Germline CDR1 LNHDA, CDR2 SQIVND (reference sequence). The CDR3 extends over 11 amino acids. CDR3 loop: CASTGNTEAFF. In nucleotides, the CDR3 is TGTGCCAGTACGGGGAACACTGAAGCTTTCTTT. Combining the CDR3 with reference TRBV19 and TRBJ1-1 gives the whole variable domain DGGITQSPKYLFRKEGQNVTLSCEQNLNHDAMYWYRQDPGQGLRLIYYSQIVNDFQKGDIAEGYSVSREKKESFPLTVTSAQKNPTAFYLCASTGNTEAFFGQGTRLTVV.

V usage is TRBV27 and J usage is TRBJ1-5; tentatively, D is TRBD1 (5 bases). CDR3 length equals 15 residues. Trimming stripped 3 bases from V and 0 bases from J, with 9 bases between. Per the germline V gene, CDR1 is MNHEY and CDR2 is SMNVEV (reference sequence). The CDR3 sequence: CASSLSGLSNQPQHF. The CDR3 coding sequence is TGTGCCAGCAGTTTGTCGGGGCTTAGCAATCAGCCCCAGCATTTT.